One TCR beta chain is described in this entry. The CDR3 is 13 residues long. Trimming shortened V by 5 bases and J by 7 bases, and 12 bases separated the two germline ends. CDR1 and CDR2 from the germline V gene are MDHEN and SYDVKM. The assay was immunoSEQ multiplex PCR, and TCRdb's table has in-frame clones only and misses some. The sample includes tens of thousands of clones, about 93% of them seen just once. This specimen belongs to a study of T cell changes during pregnancy in multiple sclerosis. The chain carries TRBV28 and TRBJ1-5; D perhaps matches TRBD1 (6 bases). The clonotype was recovered from a female donor with multiple sclerosis, enrolled in a pregnancy study. Material: peripheral blood, obtained in the third trimester of pregnancy. The CDR3 nucleotides are TGTGCCAGCAGTCTAGGGGGGGTGCAGCCCCAGCATTTT. Its translation: CASSLGGVQPQHF.